This record covers a single T cell receptor (beta chain). The antigen is undetermined. The data were taken from a study of vaccination and CD4 T cells after COVID-19. With the Oncomine TCR Beta short-read assay, DNA from cultured CD4+ T cells was sequenced. MiXCR, run by TCRdb on the PCR reads, gives a single entry per CDR3 protein. The sample consists of 18,000 or so distinct CDR3 sequences, around 28% of them appearing once. CDR1 is SNHLY and CDR2 is FYNNEI in the germline V gene. The CDR3 runs to 14 residues. Trimming pared 7 bases from V and 6 bases from J, leaving 13 bases between. The treatment is: approximately 9-day PBMC culture with coronavirus spike peptide pools or control peptides (ViraFEST assay).

Material for sequencing was cultured CD4+ T cells from blood. This TCR was recovered from a human donor with COVID-19. The rearrangement joins TRBV2 to TRBJ1-6, with D tentatively TRBD1 (6 bases). The CDR3 spells CASKQGSSNSPLHF. The CDR3 DNA reads TGTGCCAGCAAACAGGGATCTAGTAATTCACCCCTCCACTTT.